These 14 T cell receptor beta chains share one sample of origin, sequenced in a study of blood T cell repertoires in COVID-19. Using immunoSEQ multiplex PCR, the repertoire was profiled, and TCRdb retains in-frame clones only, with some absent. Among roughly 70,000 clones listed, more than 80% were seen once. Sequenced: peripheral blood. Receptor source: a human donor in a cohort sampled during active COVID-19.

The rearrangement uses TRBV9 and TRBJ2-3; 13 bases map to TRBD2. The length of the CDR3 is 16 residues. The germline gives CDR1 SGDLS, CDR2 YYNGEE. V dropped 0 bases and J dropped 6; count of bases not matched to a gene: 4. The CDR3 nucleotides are TGTGCCAGCAGCGTAGGTACTAGCGGGGGGGAGGATACGCAGTATTTT. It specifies CASSVGTSGGEDTQYF.

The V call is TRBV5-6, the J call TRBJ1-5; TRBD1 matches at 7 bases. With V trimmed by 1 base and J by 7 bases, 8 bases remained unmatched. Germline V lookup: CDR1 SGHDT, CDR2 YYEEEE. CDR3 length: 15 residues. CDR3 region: CASSLTPTGSQPQHF. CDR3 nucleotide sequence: TGTGCCAGCAGCTTGACCCCGACAGGGTCCCAGCCCCAGCATTTT.

The CDR3 protein is CASRTSGLNTGELFF. In DNA form, the CDR3 reads TGTGCCAGCAGAACTAGCGGGCTTAACACCGGGGAGCTGTTTTTT. This rearrangement joins TRBV28 to TRBJ2-2; 9 nucleotides line up with TRBD2. CDR3 length: 15 residues. The junction had 4 bases not matched to a gene; V was cut back by 6 bases and J by 2 bases. CDR1 and CDR2 from the germline V gene are MDHEN and SYDVKM.

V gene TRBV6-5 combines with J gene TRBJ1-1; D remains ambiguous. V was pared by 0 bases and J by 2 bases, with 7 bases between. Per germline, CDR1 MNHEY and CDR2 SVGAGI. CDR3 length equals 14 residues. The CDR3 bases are TGTGCCAGCAGTTACTCGAATAGAAACACTGAAGCTTTCTTT. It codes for CASSYSNRNTEAFF.

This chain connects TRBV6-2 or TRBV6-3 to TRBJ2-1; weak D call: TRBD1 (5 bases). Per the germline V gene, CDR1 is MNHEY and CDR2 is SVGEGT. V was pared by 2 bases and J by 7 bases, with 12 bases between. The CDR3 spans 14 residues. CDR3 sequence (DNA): TGTGCCAGCAGTTACAGGGGCTGGGGTAATGAGCAGTTCTTC. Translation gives CASSYRGWGNEQFF.

CDR3 nucleotides: TGCGCCAGCAGCCAAGCAGGTGGGGCAGGTGGAGCTGAAGCTTTCTTT. This translates into CASSQAGGAGGAEAFF. The chain uses TRBV4-1 and TRBJ1-1, with a tentative D call TRBD1 (5 bases). This CDR3 contains 16 residues. Trimming removed 1 base at V and 6 bases at J, with 18 bases between. Germline V gene sequence: CDR1 MGHRA, CDR2 YSYEKL.

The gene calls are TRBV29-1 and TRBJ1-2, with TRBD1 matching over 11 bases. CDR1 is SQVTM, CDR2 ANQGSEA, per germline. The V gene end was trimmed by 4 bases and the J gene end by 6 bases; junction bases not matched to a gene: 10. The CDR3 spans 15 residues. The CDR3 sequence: CSVVGGQGELNGYTF. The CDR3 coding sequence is TGCAGCGTTGTGGGGGGACAGGGGGAGTTGAATGGCTACACCTTC.

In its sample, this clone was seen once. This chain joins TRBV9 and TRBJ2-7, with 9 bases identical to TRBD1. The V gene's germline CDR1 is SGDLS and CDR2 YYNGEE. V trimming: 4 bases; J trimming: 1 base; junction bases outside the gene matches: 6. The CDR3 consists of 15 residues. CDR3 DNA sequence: TGTGCCAGCAGCCTTGGACAGGGGATTTCCTACGAGCAGTACTTC. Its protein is CASSLGQGISYEQYF.

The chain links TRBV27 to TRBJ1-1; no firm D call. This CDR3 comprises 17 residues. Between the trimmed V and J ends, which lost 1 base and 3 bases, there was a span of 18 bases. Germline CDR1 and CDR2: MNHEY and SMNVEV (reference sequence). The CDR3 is CASSLFGVRGLDTEAFF. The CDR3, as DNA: TGTGCCAGCAGTTTATTCGGCGTGCGAGGCTTGGACACTGAAGCTTTCTTT.

The CDR3 bases are TGTGCCAGCAGCGTCGCGGGAGGGGATGGTGGAAACACCATATATTTT. Protein: CASSVAGGDGGNTIYF. The rearrangement joins TRBV4-2 to TRBJ1-3, with D maybe TRBD1 (5 bases). V lost 5 bases and J lost 3, with 17 bases in between. The CDR3 has 16 residues. Per the germline V gene, CDR1 is LGHNA and CDR2 is YNFKEQ.

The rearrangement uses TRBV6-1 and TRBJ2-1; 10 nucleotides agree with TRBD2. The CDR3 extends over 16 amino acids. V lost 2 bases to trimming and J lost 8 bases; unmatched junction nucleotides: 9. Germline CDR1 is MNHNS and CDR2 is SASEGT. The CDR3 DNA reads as TGTGCCAGCAGTGAATTCGGAGGGACTAGCGTCGATGAGCAGTTCTTC. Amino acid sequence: CASSEFGGTSVDEQFF.

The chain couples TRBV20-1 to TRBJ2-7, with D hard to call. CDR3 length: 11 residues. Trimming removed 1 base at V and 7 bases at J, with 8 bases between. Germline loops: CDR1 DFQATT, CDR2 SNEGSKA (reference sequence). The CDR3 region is CSARGTGEQYF. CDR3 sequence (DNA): TGCAGTGCTAGAGGTACCGGGGAGCAGTACTTC.

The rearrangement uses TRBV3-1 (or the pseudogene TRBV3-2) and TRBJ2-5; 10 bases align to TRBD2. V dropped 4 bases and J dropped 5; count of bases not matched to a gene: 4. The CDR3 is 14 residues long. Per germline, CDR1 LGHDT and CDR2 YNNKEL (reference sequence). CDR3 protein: CASSLSGGMETQYF. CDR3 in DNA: TGTGCCAGCAGCCTTAGCGGGGGGATGGAGACCCAGTACTTC.

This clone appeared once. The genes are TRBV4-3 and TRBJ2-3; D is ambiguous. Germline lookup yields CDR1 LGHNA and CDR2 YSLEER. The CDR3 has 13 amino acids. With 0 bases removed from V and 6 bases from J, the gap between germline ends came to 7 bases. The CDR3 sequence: CASSQEMRDTQYF. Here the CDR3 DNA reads TGCGCCAGCAGCCAAGAGATGAGGGATACGCAGTATTTT.